This T cell receptor beta chain is from a study of quantifying T cell responses using KT2 cells. Across the study: RNA was reverse transcribed with TCR alpha and beta constant-region primers. Study-level findings and limits: Very high KT2 spike-in numbers caused saturation in KT2 sequence detection.

V lost 2 bases and J lost 6, with 16 bases in between. Germline V gene lookup returns CDR1 SGHNT and CDR2 YENEEA. CDR3 length: 15 amino acids. Each cDNA got a UMI-containing oligo ligated at its 3' end. First-round PCR used around 4 cycles and beta primers RC1.1 and RC1.2 covering TRBC1 and TRBC2. Each CDR3 protein gets one entry after TCRdb re-called the UMI-ligation and nested PCR reads with MiXCR. The profile covers fewer than 45,000 distinct CDR3 sequences, with over 15% appearing a single time and roughly two fifths taken by the ten largest. This clonotype was picked up a small number of times. What it recognizes is unknown. The sample is PBMC spiked with counted cells of clone KT2.

The V gene is TRBV11-3, the J gene TRBJ1-2; no clear D gene. This clonotype was sampled from a human donor. Sequencing input: PBMCs spiked with cells of the T cell clone KT2. The CDR3 reads CASSLSPKVSHGYTF. The CDR3 DNA reads as TGTGCCAGCAGCTTATCCCCTAAAGTGTCGCATGGCTACACCTTC.